The rows below give T cell receptor beta chains drawn from one sample of a study of beta chain features in type 1 diabetes. Here immunoSEQ multiplex PCR was the method, and the copy in TCRdb shows in-frame clones only, minus some. This sample has roughly 450,000 clones; approximately 13% occur once, and the top ten carry 0.03% to 0.04%. The specimen was naive CD4+ T cells from blood. The receptors shown here come from a man between 25 and 39 years old in good health. The conserved cysteine and the conserved F or W are not part of the CDR3 here.

>TRBJ2-6|TRBV2
ASSLQGIGANVLT
>TRBJ1-1|TRBV18
ASSPQGFGTEAF
>TRBJ1-4|TRBV30
AWRPGVATNEKLF
>TRBJ2-2|TRBV29-1
SGRVTGELF
>TRBJ2-2|TRBV6-6
ASTSAAGDTGELF
>TRBJ2-5|TRBV7-9
ASSLDRQETQY
>TRBJ2-1|TRBV18
ASSSGTEDEQF
>TRBJ2-5|TRBV9
ASSVGSLAQGETQY
>TRBJ1-3|TRBV4-1
ASSQGLGTGGNTIY
>TRBJ2-3|TRBV7-2
ASSLIGYNTQY
>TRBJ2-7|TRBV29-1
SVRGPGGTYEQY
>TRBJ2-7|TRBV7-9
ASSHLGGEQY
>TRBJ2-3|TRBV5-6
ASSYPTGAGGDTQY
>TRBJ1-1|TRBV25-1
ASSGPVGGTEAF
>TRBJ2-1|TRBV23-1
ASRGNGEQF
>TRBJ1-3|TRBV7-2
ASSLGGQATSGNTIY
>TRBJ2-1|TRBV7-3
ASSLNPSGEQF
>TRBJ2-6|TRBV7-2
ASSFDRAGSGANVLT
>TRBJ2-5|TRBV30
AWSGWKETQY
>TRBJ2-1|TRBV5-1
ASSRDSYNEQF
>TRBJ2-1|TRBV9
ASSVTSGRALDNEQF
>TRBJ1-2|TRBV16
ASSRTREDGYT
>TRBJ2-4|TRBV30
AWSPLPASGIQY
>TRBJ2-2|TRBV4-2
ASSQLGQRTGELF
>TRBJ2-1|TRBV13
ASSPHNEQF
>TRBJ2-3|TRBV4-3
ASSQEGVTDTQY
>TRBJ2-4|TRBV10-3
AISLTQGRGNIQY
>TRBJ2-7|TRBV11-2
ASSWSGGTGNYEQY
>TRBJ2-7|TRBV5-4
ASSLAGQGLSYEQY
>TRBJ2-7|TRBV9
ASSAKFGGGEQY
>TRBJ2-1|TRBV7-9
ASSSNSGSSYNEQF
>TRBJ2-1|TRBV15
ATSREGMWDLGNEQF
>TRBJ2-3|TRBV15
ATSFSVLPTDTQY
>TRBJ2-3|TRBV5-1
ASSLEGTGITDTQY
>TRBJ2-3|TRBV27
ASSLSGRQSTDTQY
>TRBJ2-1|TRBV2
ASSGLAWSEQF
>TRBJ2-1|TRBV27
ASSLWTGHNEQF
>TRBJ2-3|TRBV2
ASSVTSGTDTQY
>TRBJ2-5|TRBV5-4
ASSLGYRETQY
>TRBJ2-1|TRBV9
ASSVAVPGRSSYNEQF
>TRBJ1-2|TRBV9
ASSVGQRANYGYT
>TRBJ2-1|TRBV4-2
ASSPRGSGSNEQF
>TRBJ2-6|TRBV7-3
ASSPMPRGANVLT
>TRBJ2-5|TRBV11-2
ASRGGTSGLAQY
>TRBJ1-3|TRBV25-1
ASSEFGRLSGNTIY
>TRBJ2-3|TRBV5-1
ASSPDSDTQY
>TRBJ1-5|TRBV25-1
ASKGVGSNQPQH
>TRBJ1-1|TRBV7-9
ASSLPGVGEAF
>TRBJ2-3|TRBV2
ASMKGTVSTDTQY
>TRBJ2-2|TRBV6-1
ASSEPLKGLEIRELF
>TRBJ2-1|TRBV7-2
ASSPAVGTSVPIKDEQF
>TRBJ1-2|TRBV18
ASSPKTGGYGYT
>TRBJ2-3|TRBV7-2
ASSLLVHTDTQY
>TRBJ2-7|TRBV29-1
SVGQGGPYEQY
>TRBJ2-1|TRBV4-3
ASSQDKQRVSSYNEQF
>TRBJ2-3|TRBV30
AWSVRGQVRDTQY
>TRBJ1-2|TRBV6-5
ASSTSGHLYGYT
>TRBJ1-1|TRBV6-1
ASSEGEARRGL